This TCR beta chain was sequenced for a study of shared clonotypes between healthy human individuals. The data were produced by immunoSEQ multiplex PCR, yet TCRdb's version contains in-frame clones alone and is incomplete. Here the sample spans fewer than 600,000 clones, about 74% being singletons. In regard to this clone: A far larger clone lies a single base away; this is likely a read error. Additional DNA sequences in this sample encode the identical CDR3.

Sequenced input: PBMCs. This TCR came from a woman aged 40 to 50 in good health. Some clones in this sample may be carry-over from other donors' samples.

The chain's CDR3 is CATSLRKTSLPYGYTF. CDR3 coding DNA: TGTGCCACCAGTCTTCGAAAGACGAGCCTACCATATGGCTACACCTTC. The chain has TRBV15 and TRBJ1-2; D gene ambiguous. Germline CDR1 and CDR2: LNHNV and YYDKDF (reference sequence). The CDR3 is 16 amino acids. Trimming took off 6 bases at V and 5 bases at J, with 22 bases between the two ends.